These 29 T cell receptor beta chains originate from one sample sequenced in a study of T cell responses to AZD1222 COVID-19 vaccine (dated by TCRdb to about 2021). The label giving this sample's time point can be read as: baseline before first vaccination. In the paper's terms, the treatment or condition label means: meningococcal conjugate vaccine given as trial control. Library prep was done by the immunoSEQ multiplex PCR assay. Entries here come from immuneACCESS through TCRdb and include only in-frame sequences with V and J called. Some clones fail to appear in such tables; in the studies checked, an unresolved V gene covers under half of the shortfall, and the cause of the remainder is unknown. The sample includes approximately 150,000 clones, with around 88% observed a single time. The top ten clones comprise about 3.3% of the sample. The source was peripheral blood, collected on day 0 of MenACWY control vaccination. The origin of the receptors is an adult in good health.

The chain has TRBV7-8 and TRBJ1-5; the D is unclear. Trimming pared 5 bases from V and 11 bases from J, leaving 10 bases between. The CDR3 runs 11 residues. The germline V gene has CDR1 SGHVS and CDR2 FQNEAQ. The CDR3 nucleotides are TGTGCCAGCAGCCTCGGTTTGGCCCAGCATTTT. It specifies CASSLGLAQHF.

The chain carries TRBV27 and TRBJ1-2; 7 nucleotides agree with TRBD1. The CDR3 has 15 amino acids. Germline assignment: CDR1 MNHEY and CDR2 SMNVEV (reference sequence). V shed 5 bases, J shed 0 bases, and the junction held 6 bases outside the gene matches. The CDR3 region has the DNA TGTGCCAGCAGTACCCAGGGGGAAGCTAACTATGGCTACACCTTC. Translated, it gives CASSTQGEANYGYTF.

The V gene is TRBV28, the J gene TRBJ2-3; 12 bases line up with TRBD2. The CDR3 runs 14 residues. In germline, CDR1 is MDHEN, CDR2 SYDVKM. V lost 6 bases and J lost 5; bases outside the gene matches: 3. CDR3 coding DNA: TGTGCCAGCAGCCGACTAGCGGGAGAAGATACGCAGTATTTT. It specifies CASSRLAGEDTQYF.

The chain uses TRBV4-1 and TRBJ2-5, with 13 bases aligning to TRBD2. Germline CDR1 and CDR2: MGHRA and YSYEKL. The CDR3 contains 20 residues. J was trimmed by 2 bases and V by 1 base; bases with no gene match: 13. CDR3 region: CASSQGDGTSGEILQETQYF. CDR3 coding DNA: TGCGCCAGCAGCCAAGGAGACGGGACTAGCGGGGAGATTCTACAAGAGACCCAGTACTTC.

A few counts support this clone. The gene calls are TRBV7-2 and TRBJ2-5, with D possibly being TRBD2 (6 bases). V shed 5 bases and J shed 1 base, with 17 bases lying between them. Germline loops: CDR1 SGHTA, CDR2 FQGNSA. This CDR3 is built from 16 residues. The DNA of the CDR3 is TGTGCCAGCAGCCTCGCCCGTCCGGGGGTCCAAGAGACCCAGTACTTC. This sequence encodes CASSLARPGVQETQYF.

This rearrangement joins TRBV6-1 to TRBJ1-4, with 7 bases identical to TRBD1. This CDR3 comprises 16 residues. The V gene's germline CDR1 is MNHNS and CDR2 SASEGT. J was trimmed by 5 bases and V by 0 bases; bases with no gene match: 6. In DNA form, the CDR3 reads TGTGCCAGCAGTGAAGCGGAGGGGGCCTGGAATGAAAAACTGTTTTTT. Protein sequence: CASSEAEGAWNEKLFF.

The sample holds one count of this clone. This chain joins TRBV5-1 and TRBJ1-2; maybe TRBD1 (5 bases). Germline CDR1 and CDR2: SGHRS and YFSETQ. Trimming removed 2 bases from V and 8 bases from J, with 16 bases in between. This CDR3 has 14 amino acids. CDR3 bases: TGCGCCAGCAGCTTCTACGGCGATGGGGACGGCTACACCTTC. It is translated as CASSFYGDGDGYTF.

The chain employs TRBV4-3 and TRBJ1-4; the D gene is possibly TRBD1 (5 bases). There are 17 residues in the CDR3. Germline V lookup: CDR1 LGHNA, CDR2 YSLEER. Between the trimmed V and J ends, which lost 3 bases and 5 bases, there was a span of 19 bases. Written as DNA, the CDR3 is TGCGCCAGCAGCCAGGGGGGACTAAGTGGCCTCAATGAAAAACTGTTTTTT. This gives the protein CASSQGGLSGLNEKLFF.

The chain uses TRBV7-2 and TRBJ1-4, with TRBD1 matching over 8 bases. Germline V gene data show CDR1 as SGHTA and CDR2 as FQGNSA. The CDR3 is 15 residues long. After removal of 1 base from V and 7 bases from J, the junction contained 5 bases not matched to a gene. The CDR3 DNA reads TGTGCCAGCAGCTTAGTTGCGGGGACAGGTGAAAAACTGTTTTTT. It yields the protein CASSLVAGTGEKLFF.

The chain links TRBV6-6 to TRBJ1-5; 7 bases fit TRBD1. Germline lookup yields CDR1 MNHNY and CDR2 SVGAGI (reference sequence). V lost 8 bases to trimming and J lost 6 bases; unmatched junction nucleotides: 7. CDR3 length equals 13 residues. The CDR3 nucleotides are TGTGCCAGCCTATCAGGGGGGGGTCAGCCCCAGCATTTT. Protein product: CASLSGGGQPQHF.

The chain employs TRBV2 and TRBJ2-6; D unresolved. The germline CDR1 and CDR2 sequences are SNHLY and FYNNEI. The CDR3 totals 16 residues. With 8 bases removed from V and 0 bases from J, the gap between germline ends came to 14 bases. The CDR3 coding sequence is TGTGCCAGCGGTGGTGGCACAAGCTCTGGGGCCAACGTCCTGACTTTC. It is translated as CASGGGTSSGANVLTF.

This clone occurred once. J is TRBJ1-2 and V is TRBV10-3; unclear D gene. Germline V CDR1 and CDR2: ENHRY, SYGVKD. The V end was cut by 3 bases, the J end by 5 bases, with 13 bases between. The CDR3 has 14 amino acids. CDR3 DNA: TGTGCCATCAGTGAACAGCTCCTCGGGTATGGCTACACCTTC. Its translation: CAISEQLLGYGYTF.

The genes are TRBV30 and TRBJ1-2, with a tentative D call TRBD1 (5 bases). The CDR3 has 13 amino acids. V lost 5 bases to trimming and J lost 4 bases, with 14 bases between them. CDR1 is GTSNPN, CDR2 SVGIG, per germline (reference sequence). The CDR3 sequence is CAWGRDGPYGYTF. CDR3 nucleotides: TGTGCCTGGGGCCGGGACGGTCCCTATGGCTACACCTTC.

The CDR3 DNA sequence: TGTGCCAGCAGCCAAGGGACGGGACTCAACTATAATTCACCCCTCCACTTT. This codes for CASSQGTGLNYNSPLHF. The rearrangement links TRBV3-1 (or the pseudogene TRBV3-2) to TRBJ1-6, with D possibly TRBD1 on 5 matching bases. Per germline, CDR1 LGHDT and CDR2 YNNKEL (reference sequence). V lost 1 base to trimming and J lost 3 bases, with 13 bases between them. CDR3 length: 17 amino acids.

The chain links TRBV6-1 to TRBJ1-5, with a weak D call TRBD1 (5 bases). Looked up from germline, CDR1 is MNHNS and CDR2 is SASEGT. V gave up 4 bases and J gave up 0 bases, with 16 bases separating them. The CDR3 runs 17 residues. The CDR3 nucleotides are TGTGCCAGCAGTGCCCTTCTCCGGGGCCTTAGCAATCAGCCCCAGCATTTT. This translates into CASSALLRGLSNQPQHF.

The V and J genes are TRBV5-1 and TRBJ2-1; TRBD1 aligns across 8 bases. The CDR3 length is 13 residues. CDR1 SGHRS and CDR2 YFSETQ come from the germline V gene. V gave up 5 bases and J gave up 6 bases; unmatched junction bases: 4. The CDR3 reads CASRVGQGNEQFF. For the CDR3, the DNA is TGCGCCAGCAGGGTCGGACAGGGCAATGAGCAGTTCTTC.

V gene TRBV7-3 combines with J gene TRBJ2-2; TRBD2 might be the D (6 bases). CDR1 is SGHTA and CDR2 is FQGTGA in the germline V gene. This CDR3 region has 16 residues. V was pared by 4 bases and J by 0 bases, with 12 bases between. CDR3 nucleotide sequence: TGTGCCAGCAGCTACCTGGGACTCGCGAACACCGGGGAGCTGTTTTTT. It specifies CASSYLGLANTGELFF.

The chain links TRBV9 to TRBJ2-1; maybe TRBD2 (6 bases). Germline V gives CDR1 SGDLS, CDR2 YYNGEE. The CDR3 runs 15 residues. Trimming cost V 4 bases and J 0 bases, with 11 bases left between them. The CDR3 DNA follows: TGTGCCAGCAGCATTAGCGGAAGCTCCTACAATGAGCAGTTCTTC. It yields the protein CASSISGSSYNEQFF. The whole variable domain, filled in from reference TRBV9 and TRBJ2-1, reads DSGVTQTPKHLITATGQRVTLRCSPRSGDLSVYWYQQSLDQGLQFLIQYYNGEERAKGNILERFSAQQFPDLHSELNLSSLELGDSALYFCASSISGSSYNEQFFGPGTRLTVL.

The J gene is TRBJ2-3, the V gene TRBV7-9; 7 nucleotides agree with TRBD2. The CDR3 is made up of 16 amino acids. Germline values: CDR1 SEHNR, CDR2 FQNEAQ (reference sequence). The V gene end was trimmed by 4 bases and the J gene end by 2 bases; junction bases not matched to a gene: 9. The chain's CDR3 is CASSSEAGTTTDTQYF. CDR3 DNA sequence: TGTGCCAGCAGCTCCGAGGCCGGGACTACCACAGATACGCAGTATTTT.

Here the CDR3 reads CASSFEAGNTIYF. The CDR3 region has the DNA TGTGCCAGCAGCTTCGAAGCTGGAAACACCATATATTTT. This chain uses TRBV7-9 with TRBJ1-3, with D hard to call. The CDR3 covers 13 residues. V lost 3 bases, J lost 2 bases, and 5 bases lay in between. Per the germline V gene, CDR1 is SEHNR and CDR2 is FQNEAQ (reference sequence).

This clone is a singleton in its sample. The rearrangement uses TRBV7-2 and TRBJ2-5, with D possibly TRBD1 on 6 matching bases. This CDR3 comprises 14 residues. Per germline, CDR1 SGHTA and CDR2 FQGNSA. V was shortened by 5 bases and J by 1 base, with 11 bases between the two germline ends. CDR3 residues: CASSPGHRQETQYF. Written as DNA, the CDR3 is TGTGCCAGCAGCCCGGGACATCGCCAAGAGACCCAGTACTTC.

This sequence joins TRBV27 and TRBJ1-5; D is perhaps TRBD1 (6 bases). The CDR3 is 14 amino acids. CDR1 and CDR2 from the germline V gene are MNHEY and SMNVEV (reference sequence). Trimming took 1 base from V and 6 from J, leaving 10 bases between them. The chain's CDR3 is CASSLWGASQPQHF. The CDR3 nucleotides are TGTGCCAGCAGTTTATGGGGGGCTAGTCAGCCCCAGCATTTT.

This chain links TRBV11-3 with TRBJ2-7, with D tentatively TRBD1 or TRBD2 (5 bases each). CDR3 length: 12 residues. Germline values: CDR1 SGHNT, CDR2 YENEEA. V dropped 0 bases and J dropped 6 bases, with 6 bases sitting between them. The CDR3 DNA reads TGTGCCAGCAGCTTAGAGGGGGTCGAGCAGTACTTC. The encoded protein is CASSLEGVEQYF.

This chain uses TRBV30 with TRBJ2-7; 10 bases agree with TRBD2. With V trimmed by 0 bases and J by 0 bases, 11 bases remained unmatched. Germline values: CDR1 GTSNPN, CDR2 SVGIG (reference sequence). CDR3 size: 18 residues. For the CDR3, the DNA is TGTGCCTGGAGTGTATCCCCGGGACTAGCGCGTTCCTCCTACGAGCAGTACTTC. This translates into CAWSVSPGLARSSYEQYF. The full variable domain, rest sourced from reference TRBV30 and TRBJ2-7, is SQTIHQWPATLVQPVGSPLSLECTVEGTSNPNLYWYRQAAGRGLQLLFYSVGIGQISSEVPQNLSASRPQDRQFILSSKKLLLSDSGFYLCAWSVSPGLARSSYEQYFGPGTRLTVT.

V and J are TRBV4-1 and TRBJ1-2; D call uncertain. V was trimmed by 1 base and J by 0 bases, leaving 12 bases between them. This CDR3 is built from 16 residues. From germline, CDR1 is MGHRA and CDR2 YSYEKL. This CDR3 is CASSQVRGPANYGYTF. CDR3 sequence (DNA): TGCGCCAGCAGCCAAGTTCGCGGGCCCGCTAACTATGGCTACACCTTC.

V is TRBV2 and J is TRBJ2-3; D is ambiguous. V was cut by 6 bases and J by 2 bases, with 6 bases left in between. Germline V gene lookup returns CDR1 SNHLY and CDR2 FYNNEI. The CDR3 extends over 12 amino acids. The CDR3 loop reads CASRGDTDTQYF. In DNA, the CDR3 is TGTGCCAGCAGGGGTGACACAGATACGCAGTATTTT. The full variable domain, with the rest looked up from reference TRBV2 and TRBJ2-3, is EPEVTQTPSHQVTQMGQEVILRCVPISNHLYFYWYRQILGQKVEFLVSFYNNEISEKSEIFDDQFSVERPDGSNFTLKIRSTKLEDSAMYFCASRGDTDTQYFGPGTRLTVL.

J is TRBJ2-7 and V is TRBV27; TRBD2 aligns across 12 bases. There are 16 residues in the CDR3. J lost 0 bases, V lost 7 bases, and 7 bases had no gene match. CDR1 and CDR2 from the germline V gene are MNHEY and SMNVEV (reference sequence). CDR3 DNA sequence: TGTGCCAGCAAACCCGGGACTAGCGGGTTCTCCTACGAGCAGTACTTC. Protein sequence: CASKPGTSGFSYEQYF.

The V and J genes are TRBV9 and TRBJ2-2, with 9 bases lining up with TRBD1. The CDR3 runs 16 residues. Unmatched junction bases numbered 7, after V lost 4 bases and J lost 3 bases. Looked up from germline, CDR1 is SGDLS and CDR2 is YYNGEE. For the CDR3, the DNA is TGTGCCAGCAGCCTCCGGACAGGGGAGGACACCGGGGAGCTGTTTTTT. Amino acids: CASSLRTGEDTGELFF.

V and J are TRBV3-1 (or the pseudogene TRBV3-2) and TRBJ2-2; D is undetermined. The CDR3 consists of 13 residues. The V gene lost 1 base and the J gene lost 8 bases, with 8 bases spanning the gap. CDR1 is LGHDT and CDR2 is YNNKEL in the germline V gene (reference sequence). CDR3 protein: CASSQVGKGELFF. CDR3 DNA: TGTGCCAGCAGCCAAGTTGGCAAAGGGGAGCTGTTTTTT.